This entry is about one T cell receptor beta chain. Germline V gene lookup returns CDR1 MDHEN and CDR2 SYDVKM. Trimming cost V 5 bases and J 6 bases, with 19 bases left between them. This CDR3 is 16 amino acids long. Some clones are missing from TCRdb's copy, which holds only in-frame ones; the method was immunoSEQ multiplex PCR. The data hold more than 95,000 clones, with around 94% observed a single time. The sample belongs to a study of cytomegalovirus exposure and HLA in healthy donors. The specimen was PBMCs. The chain uses TRBV28 and TRBJ1-4, with a possible D match to TRBD1 (5 bases). The clonotype originates from a woman in her late teens or twenties in good health and CMV-seronegative. The CDR3 is CASSPGPGLGHEKLFF. The CDR3 bases are TGTGCCAGCAGTCCCGGACCAGGGTTAGGGCATGAAAAACTGTTTTTT. The variable domain in full, completed from reference TRBV28 and TRBJ1-4, reads DVKVTQSSRYLVKRTGEKVFLECVQDMDHENMFWYRQDPGLGLRLIYFSYDVKMKEKGDIPEGYSVSREKKERFSLILESASTNQTSMYLCASSPGPGLGHEKLFFGSGTQLSVL.